This is a list of T cell receptor beta chains from one sample in a study of PD-1 blockade in mismatch repair-deficient tumors. Assay: immunoSEQ multiplex PCR; the TCRdb copy retains only in-frame clones and omits some. The sample has 35,000 to 45,000 clones, approximately 85% seen once. Sequencing was performed on peripheral blood, taken less than 95 weeks after starting pembrolizumab. The receptors were gathered from an adult with mismatch repair-deficient cancer. Both conserved end residues are trimmed from each CDR3. A D gene is named only where the DNA matches it firmly.

V gene: TRBV18
CDR3 length: 13
D gene: TRBD2
J gene: TRBJ2-7
CDR3 protein: ASTEGRAQFYEQY

V gene: TRBV7-2
CDR3 length: 16
D gene: TRBD1
J gene: TRBJ2-7
CDR3 protein: ASSLGYVGDRHSYEQY

V gene: TRBV6-1
CDR3 length: 11
D gene: NA
J gene: TRBJ1-3
CDR3 protein: ASSINSGNTIY

V gene: TRBV2
CDR3 length: 13
D gene: TRBD1
J gene: TRBJ1-2
CDR3 protein: ASSEQDRGEYGYT

V gene: TRBV29-1
CDR3 length: 12
D gene: TRBD2
J gene: TRBJ2-5
CDR3 protein: SVEFAGGQETQY

V gene: TRBV14
CDR3 length: 9
D gene: NA
J gene: TRBJ1-1
CDR3 protein: ASSRNKEAF

V gene: TRBV30
CDR3 length: 15
D gene: TRBD2
J gene: TRBJ2-1
CDR3 protein: AWSGGGRGSSYNEQF

V gene: TRBV21-1
CDR3 length: 13
D gene: NA
J gene: TRBJ2-7
CDR3 protein: ASSKGREGFYEQY

V gene: TRBV2
CDR3 length: 12
D gene: TRBD2
J gene: TRBJ2-1
CDR3 protein: ASRVSGSWNEQF

V gene: TRBV6-5
CDR3 length: 14
D gene: TRBD1
J gene: TRBJ2-7
CDR3 protein: ASSFSPTGQGGEQY

V gene: TRBV11-2
CDR3 length: 14
D gene: TRBD2
J gene: TRBJ2-3
CDR3 protein: ASSSGLAGRSDTQY

V gene: TRBV5-1
CDR3 length: 15
D gene: TRBD1
J gene: TRBJ1-5
CDR3 protein: ASSLGPTGGDQQPQH

V gene: TRBV6-1
CDR3 length: 11
D gene: NA
J gene: TRBJ2-2
CDR3 protein: ASSEGDRGELF

V gene: TRBV29-1
CDR3 length: 9
D gene: TRBD1
J gene: TRBJ1-2
CDR3 protein: SADRAYGYT

V gene: TRBV4-1
CDR3 length: 13
D gene: TRBD2
J gene: TRBJ2-1
CDR3 protein: ASSQAGTSGGKQF

V gene: TRBV6-1
CDR3 length: 11
D gene: TRBD1
J gene: TRBJ1-5
CDR3 protein: ASARQGVQPQH

V gene: TRBV5-4
CDR3 length: 11
D gene: NA
J gene: TRBJ1-1
CDR3 protein: ASSLPSNTEAF

V gene: TRBV30
CDR3 length: 13
D gene: NA
J gene: TRBJ1-1
CDR3 protein: AWSVRRAANTEAF

V gene: TRBV9
CDR3 length: 12
D gene: TRBD2
J gene: TRBJ2-5
CDR3 protein: ASSYSGREETQY

V gene: TRBV11-2
CDR3 length: 12
D gene: TRBD1
J gene: TRBJ2-7
CDR3 protein: ASSFGTGMNEQY

V gene: TRBV30
CDR3 length: 8
D gene: NA
J gene: TRBJ1-2
CDR3 protein: AWGLYGYT

V gene: TRBV7-3
CDR3 length: 12
D gene: NA
J gene: TRBJ2-3
CDR3 protein: ASSLGLGTDTQY

V gene: TRBV7-9
CDR3 length: 16
D gene: TRBD2
J gene: TRBJ2-1
CDR3 protein: ASSYVLTSGRQYNEQF

V gene: TRBV5-4
CDR3 length: 14
D gene: NA
J gene: TRBJ2-1
CDR3 protein: ASSPPPRGNYNEQF

V gene: TRBV5-1
CDR3 length: 15
D gene: NA
J gene: TRBJ1-3
CDR3 protein: ASSMENRATSGNTIY

V gene: TRBV6-6
CDR3 length: 12
D gene: NA
J gene: TRBJ1-5
CDR3 protein: ASSADSFNQPQH

V gene: TRBV10-3
CDR3 length: 14
D gene: TRBD2
J gene: TRBJ2-3
CDR3 protein: AISETGLAGTDTQY

V gene: TRBV5-1
CDR3 length: 15
D gene: TRBD2
J gene: TRBJ2-3
CDR3 protein: ASSLGTAGGLEDTQY

V gene: TRBV5-4
CDR3 length: 11
D gene: TRBD1
J gene: TRBJ2-5
CDR3 protein: ASSGDSQETQY

V gene: TRBV6-6
CDR3 length: 14
D gene: NA
J gene: TRBJ1-1
CDR3 protein: ASSYRTSTLNTEAF

V gene: TRBV18
CDR3 length: 15
D gene: TRBD2
J gene: TRBJ2-3
CDR3 protein: ASSPPGLAGGLGTQY

V gene: TRBV5-1
CDR3 length: 13
D gene: TRBD2
J gene: TRBJ2-1
CDR3 protein: ASSLRAGGHNEQF

V gene: TRBV7-5
CDR3 length: 15
D gene: NA
J gene: TRBJ2-7
CDR3 protein: ARSGGLAGIPHYEQY

V gene: TRBV19
CDR3 length: 12
D gene: NA
J gene: TRBJ2-3
CDR3 protein: ASTTGGPGDTQY

V gene: TRBV27
CDR3 length: 10
D gene: NA
J gene: TRBJ1-5
CDR3 protein: ASSPPNQPQH

V gene: TRBV11-2
CDR3 length: 13
D gene: TRBD2
J gene: TRBJ2-1
CDR3 protein: ASSQLAGGQNEQF

V gene: TRBV27
CDR3 length: 14
D gene: NA
J gene: TRBJ1-5
CDR3 protein: ASGLSRGSSNQPQH

V gene: TRBV5-1
CDR3 length: 14
D gene: TRBD2
J gene: TRBJ2-3
CDR3 protein: ASSVTSGASTDTQY

V gene: TRBV7-2
CDR3 length: 10
D gene: TRBD2
J gene: TRBJ2-5
CDR3 protein: ASSLDTGRED

V gene: TRBV19
CDR3 length: 11
D gene: NA
J gene: TRBJ2-7
CDR3 protein: ASSPDRLYEQY

V gene: TRBV6-5
CDR3 length: 11
D gene: TRBD1
J gene: TRBJ1-1
CDR3 protein: ASRDRGLAEAF

V gene: TRBV16
CDR3 length: 21
D gene: NA
J gene: TRBJ1-3
CDR3 protein: ASSQRFVLETGVPLVSGNTIY

V gene: TRBV7-2
CDR3 length: 12
D gene: TRBD2
J gene: TRBJ2-7
CDR3 protein: ASSFRDYLYEQY

V gene: TRBV5-1
CDR3 length: 14
D gene: NA
J gene: TRBJ2-3
CDR3 protein: ASSLVGTDKTDTQY

V gene: TRBV19
CDR3 length: 14
D gene: TRBD1
J gene: TRBJ2-1
CDR3 protein: ASSSPDRGNHNEQF

V gene: TRBV6-5
CDR3 length: 10
D gene: NA
J gene: TRBJ1-2
CDR3 protein: ASRSPNYGYT

V gene: TRBV10-3
CDR3 length: 11
D gene: NA
J gene: TRBJ2-2
CDR3 protein: AIRSLNTGELF

V gene: TRBV2
CDR3 length: 12
D gene: TRBD1
J gene: TRBJ2-1
CDR3 protein: ASRGQSSYNEQF

V gene: TRBV27
CDR3 length: 12
D gene: NA
J gene: TRBJ1-5
CDR3 protein: ASSPDSFYQPQH

V gene: TRBV9
CDR3 length: 12
D gene: NA
J gene: TRBJ2-2
CDR3 protein: ASSVVGGTGELF

V gene: TRBV7-2
CDR3 length: 15
D gene: TRBD2
J gene: TRBJ2-3
CDR3 protein: ASSLNALAGSTDTQY

V gene: TRBV9
CDR3 length: 13
D gene: NA
J gene: TRBJ2-3
CDR3 protein: ASSPHPGGTDTQY

V gene: TRBV30
CDR3 length: 14
D gene: TRBD2
J gene: TRBJ2-2
CDR3 protein: AWSALAGVGAGELF

V gene: TRBV6-5
CDR3 length: 13
D gene: NA
J gene: TRBJ2-7
CDR3 protein: ASSYSADNTYEQY

V gene: TRBV7-7
CDR3 length: 11
D gene: TRBD2
J gene: TRBJ2-1
CDR3 protein: ASSSSGRNEQF